Listed here is a single TCR beta chain. Its antigen is still unknown. No much larger clonotype is one base removed from it; base qualities were not supplied. Counted from cysteine to phenylalanine, this CDR3 has 11 amino acids. The entry retains the CDR3 DNA only, 33 bases that are in frame from base 1. The germline V gene provides CDR1 SGHTA and CDR2 FQGNSA. Trimming takes 3 bases from V and 10 bases from J, and the germline ends sit 9 bases apart. The cohort comprised some 730 healthy bone marrow donors. At the time of sampling, every cohort member was nominally healthy, though immune exposures that went unrecorded were likely present. The donor tested CMV seropositive and was one of the 289 seropositive cohort members. Each donor provided a peripheral blood sample, and peripheral blood mononuclear cells were used for TCR beta sequencing. The Qiagen DNeasy Blood Extraction Kit was used to extract genomic DNA from the blood cell samples.

The data derive from a study of cytomegalovirus exposure and HLA in healthy donors (dated by TCRdb to about 2017). At the level of the whole study: In an earlier analysis of about 560 of the donors, about 270 Gb of sequence data and some 120 million unique TCR beta sequences from about 180 million T cells were reported. An early release that covered more than 550 HLA-typed donors contained about 290 gigabases of sequencing data and some 87 million unique TCR sequences. In an earlier analysis of a few hundred of the donors, high-throughput TCR beta sequencing was used to judge whether each TCR beta V gene segment behaved as functional or pseudogenic. Across some 400 genotyped donors of the cohort, an average of about 200,000 unique TCR beta nucleotide sequences per donor were sequenced, and 15% to 20% of those sequences were non-productive. The study combined high-throughput TCR immunosequencing, statistical association of individual TCRs with disease status, and machine learning to predict cytomegalovirus infection status. The aim of the study was to test whether cataloging public T cell receptors could identify signatures of past pathogen exposure. Using immunosequencing, the study profiled T cell repertoires from roughly 650 subjects and related those repertoires to cytomegalovirus serostatus. Rather than drawing on any new phenotypic data, the later analysis identified candidate immune exposures from TCR beta sequences and the way those sequences occurred across donors. Because of strong linkage in the cohort, five DR-DQ haplotypes were treated as single units for association and clustering. Typing coverage varied by locus: roughly 620-640 donors for A, B, C, DRB1 and DQB1; about 520 for DQA1; more than 600 for DPA1; 450 to 480 for DPB1. HLA typing covered class I and class II loci at four-digit resolution. Donor age, sex, ethnicity and CMV serostatus were compiled alongside the repertoire data. In a later genetic analysis, genome-wide SNP genotypes for about 55% of the roughly 670 donors were used, and that subset was treated as a discovery cohort. Besides the first cohort of 500 to 700 subjects, a separate validation cohort made up of over 100 different subjects was used. Every repertoire in the discovery cohort had been generated on one and the same sequencing platform. In a later analysis, previously published TCR beta repertoires from 670 or so donors were re-analyzed and high-resolution HLA genotyping was added so that TCR occurrence patterns could be studied. Of the approximately 400 genotyped donors, about 80% fell in the genetic ancestry cluster associated with self-reported Caucasian donors. Study-wide findings and limitations: According to the authors, the approach could potentially be generalized to other disease states and immunological phenotypes. A later analysis associated about 16,000 TCR beta sequences with specific HLA alleles at a false discovery rate of 0.05. Some IMGT-functional V segments, including TRBV6-2 and TRBV6-3, could not be told apart with the 87-base-pair reads, so those segments were excluded. In a later analysis, several top co-occurrence clusters were reported to appear linked to parvovirus B19, influenza, CMV and Epstein-Barr virus. Strong co-occurrence of HLA alleles, especially DR and DQ, made assigning TCR associations to individual alleles difficult. This cohort had only TCR beta chains sequenced, and the lack of alpha or paired-chain data limited which features could be detected. Because HLA typing was unavailable for some donors at each locus, only the typed subset was used in association tests. While some public TCRs were present in many individuals, most TCR sequences turned up only very rarely across donors. The classifier was reported to diagnose cytomegalovirus status with high specificity and sensitivity in both the original cohort and the validation cohort. A later analysis found that TCR association rates varied across HLA loci, with DRB1 alleles showing the most associated TCRs and HLA-C alleles the fewest. According to a later analysis, most CMV-associated TCR beta chains appeared to be HLA-restricted, and the HLA associations seemed to be driven largely by CMV exposure. Presence/absence analyses assumed roughly uniform sequencing depth across donors, an assumption that may not hold. Because counts were too low, more than 15 rarely observed V segments, including chromosome 9 orphons, were left out of the earlier analysis of approximately 580 of the donors. Broadly in line with IMGT annotations, most TCR beta V segments showed up in productive rearrangements about 90% or about 30% of the time in an earlier analysis of several hundred of the donors. Compared with the roughly 710-donor mean, donors in an Asian-associated ancestry cluster had fewer N-insertions in productive TCRs, according to a later genetic analysis. A further reported finding was that TCR beta sequences accurately predicted the HLA-A and HLA-B alleles for most subjects in the first cohort. In a later analysis, HLA-associated TCR beta chains showed more clonal expansion and lower generation probabilities than non-associated chains that were equally common. A cluster of highly shared sequence variants was judged likely to be a technical artifact of the sequencing pipeline. A few of the identified cytomegalovirus-associated TCR beta chains were confirmed in vitro to be specific for cytomegalovirus antigens. CMV serostatus was the only immune exposure information available for the cohort. An association between a missense DCLRE1C variant and V-gene and J-gene trimming of TCR beta chains was found in a later genetic analysis and replicated in an independent cohort. Linkage disequilibrium might explain the correlated functional status among segregating V segments, but an unknown experimental factor could not be excluded. A total of 150 or so TCR beta chains were listed by the study as associated with cytomegalovirus.

The library came from the immunoSEQ multiplex PCR assay. For the multiplex PCR, a mixture combining 60 forward primers for TCR Vbeta segments and 13 reverse primers for TCR Jbeta segments was used. The CDR3 region of rearranged TCR beta genes was amplified from genomic DNA by a multiplex PCR assay. On the Illumina HiSeq System, the amplified TCR beta libraries were sequenced as 87-base-pair reads. The authors' analysis ran thus. Across the roughly 700 repertoires, a later analysis counted roughly 77 million unique TCR beta chains, around 11 million of which were shared by at least two donors. Raw reads were error-corrected and collapsed into unique sequences with a nearest-neighbor algorithm that merged closely related sequences to remove PCR and sequencing errors. V, D and J gene segments were assigned by aligning CDR3 sequences to IMGT reference sequences. For a sequence to be retained, a match of at least six nucleotides was required to both a V gene segment and a J gene segment. Rearrangements were classified as productive when the CDR3 lacked stop codons and remained in frame with V and J, and all other rearrangements were classified as non-productive. Following IMGT convention, CDR3 was defined as the stretch from the second conserved V-encoded cysteine to the conserved J-encoded phenylalanine. The earlier analysis of approximately 500 of the donors excluded sequences that lacked an unambiguous match to a single V gene segment. An earlier analysis of several hundred of the donors called V segments functional above 56.7% productive rearrangements and segregating when the between-donor standard deviation exceeded 5%. A statistical classification framework was built for diagnosing cytomegalovirus status from the catalog of TCR beta chain sequences. In a later analysis, TCR nucleotide sequences were compared against IMGT/GENE-DB human TR gene sequences so that V and J genes could be assigned. A later analysis assigned CDR3 sequences and most-parsimonious VDJ recombination scenarios with the TCRdist pipeline. A later analysis defined each TCR beta chain by its CDR3 amino acid sequence plus V-gene family, and excluded reads lacking a unique V-gene family. As a way to deal with suspected cross-contamination and a sequencing artifact, a later analysis dropped 450 to 700 nucleotide sequences that were highly shared and had low generation probability. For each public chain, a later analysis derived a clonal expansion index from normalized ranks of inferred template counts within each repertoire. A later analysis computed generation probabilities with a VDJ recombination model fitted to out-of-frame rearrangements, and checked the results against IGoR. In a later analysis, hypergeometric tests were used to score TCR-TCR, TCR-HLA and TCR-CMV co-occurrence, with a repertoire-size bias correction applied to TCR pairs. In a later analysis, false discovery rates were estimated by permuting HLA or CMV assignments 20 times. In a later analysis, co-occurring TCRs were grouped using DBSCAN, with TCRdist sequence similarity added in when clustering inside HLA-allele-positive subsets. Repertoires with fewer than 30,000 or more than 120,000 public chains, plus five repertoires with anomalous nucleotide sharing, were excluded from co-occurrence clustering. This is the immuneACCESS table as TCRdb keeps it, with only in-frame sequences that have V and J called. A part of the clones is gone; compared with another copy, unresolved V genes explain less than half, and the rest is unexplained. The V and J calls and the clone size are those of that table, but D and trimming were determined from the DNA. The sample profile shows roughly 170,000 clones; roughly 80% of them were found once. 6% to 7.5% of the sample is in the top ten clones.

The receptor chain draws on TRBV7-2 and TRBJ1-1, with TRBD1 as a weak D call on 5 bases. The receptor was derived from a young man in good health and CMV-seropositive. Sequenced: PBMCs. In nucleotide form, the sequence is TGTGCCAGCAGCTTGTTCGGGGGAGCTTTCTTT. The translation is CASSLFGGAFF.